This section outlines one T cell receptor (beta chain) sequence together with its context. Its antigen is not known. This entry belongs to a study of cytomegalovirus exposure and HLA in healthy donors. Study-wide results and caveats: A link between a missense DCLRE1C variant and TCR beta V- and J-gene trimming emerged from a later analysis. The Asian-associated ancestry cluster reportedly had fewer N-insertions than the approximately 700-donor mean in a later analysis. Presence/absence analyses assumed roughly uniform sequencing depth across donors.

V was shortened by 1 base and J by 0 bases, with 9 bases between the two germline ends. From germline, CDR1 is LGHNA and CDR2 YSLEER. The CDR3 extends over 15 amino acids. The PCR contained 60 Vbeta and 13 Jbeta primers. Repertoires were generated with immunoSEQ multiplex PCR, while TCRdb's copy carries only in-frame clones and drops some. The data contain about 43,000 clones, around 65% of them seen just once; the ten biggest clones take up roughly 8.9%. The sequence was collected from a human donor in good health. The chain recombines TRBV4-3 with TRBJ1-2; D is undetermined. Material for sequencing was PBMCs. CDR3: CASSQGRVTNYGYTF. The CDR3 DNA reads TGCGCCAGCAGCCAAGGTCGGGTTACTAACTATGGCTACACCTTC.